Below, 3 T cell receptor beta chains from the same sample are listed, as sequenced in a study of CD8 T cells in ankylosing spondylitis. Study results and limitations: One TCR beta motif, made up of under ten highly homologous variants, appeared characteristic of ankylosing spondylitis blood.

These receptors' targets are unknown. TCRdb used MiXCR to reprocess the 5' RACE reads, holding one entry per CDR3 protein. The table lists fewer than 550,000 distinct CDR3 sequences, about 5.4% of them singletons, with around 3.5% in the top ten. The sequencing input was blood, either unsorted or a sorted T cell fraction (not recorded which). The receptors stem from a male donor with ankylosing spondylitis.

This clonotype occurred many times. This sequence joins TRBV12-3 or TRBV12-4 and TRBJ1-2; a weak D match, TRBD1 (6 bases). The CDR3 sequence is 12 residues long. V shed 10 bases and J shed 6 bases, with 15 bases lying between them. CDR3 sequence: CATALGGHGYTF. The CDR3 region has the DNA TGTGCCACGGCACTGGGGGGGCATGGCTACACCTTC.

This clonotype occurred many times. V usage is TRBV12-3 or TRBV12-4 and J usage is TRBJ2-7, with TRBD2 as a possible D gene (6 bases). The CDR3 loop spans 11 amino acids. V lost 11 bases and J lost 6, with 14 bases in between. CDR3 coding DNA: TGTGCCTGTCGGGGGTTTGCCGAGCAGTACTTC. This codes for CACRGFAEQYF.

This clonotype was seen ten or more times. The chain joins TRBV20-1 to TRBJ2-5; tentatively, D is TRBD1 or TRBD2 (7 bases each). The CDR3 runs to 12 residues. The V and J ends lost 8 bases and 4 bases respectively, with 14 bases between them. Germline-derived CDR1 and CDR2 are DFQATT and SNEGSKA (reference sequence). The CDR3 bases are TGCAGTTCACCCAGGGGGGGAGAGACCCAGTACTTC. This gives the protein CSSPRGGETQYF.